This T cell receptor beta chain was identified in a study of long-term antiretroviral therapy in people with HIV. Whole-study context: The study's earliest collections predate the 2015 immediate-ART recommendation by about a decade.

Study-level findings and limits: Pre-ART clonal expansion yielded clones that dominated the repertoire at all time points.

The J segment lost 8 bases and the V segment lost 1 base, leaving 6 bases of the junction unmatched. CDR3 size: 15 residues. Germline loops: CDR1 MNHNY, CDR2 SVGAGI (reference sequence). Points on this clone: Its cognate antigen is unknown.

This was the immunoSEQ v3.0 assay at survey level. This table comes from immunoSEQ multiplex PCR, and its TCRdb copy is limited to in-frame clones, with some not included. Among tens of thousands of clones listed, roughly 80% were seen once. Specimens carried about 0.95-11 million cryopreserved PBMC before DNA extraction. Sequences were derived from unsorted PBMCs, sampled 0.2 years after starting antiretroviral therapy. The sequence came from a woman under 40 with HIV. The chain couples TRBV6-6 to TRBJ2-1, with 9 bases identical to TRBD1. For the CDR3, the DNA is TGTGCCAGCAGTTACTTTGGGACAGGGTACGATGAGCAGTTCTTC. Residues: CASSYFGTGYDEQFF.